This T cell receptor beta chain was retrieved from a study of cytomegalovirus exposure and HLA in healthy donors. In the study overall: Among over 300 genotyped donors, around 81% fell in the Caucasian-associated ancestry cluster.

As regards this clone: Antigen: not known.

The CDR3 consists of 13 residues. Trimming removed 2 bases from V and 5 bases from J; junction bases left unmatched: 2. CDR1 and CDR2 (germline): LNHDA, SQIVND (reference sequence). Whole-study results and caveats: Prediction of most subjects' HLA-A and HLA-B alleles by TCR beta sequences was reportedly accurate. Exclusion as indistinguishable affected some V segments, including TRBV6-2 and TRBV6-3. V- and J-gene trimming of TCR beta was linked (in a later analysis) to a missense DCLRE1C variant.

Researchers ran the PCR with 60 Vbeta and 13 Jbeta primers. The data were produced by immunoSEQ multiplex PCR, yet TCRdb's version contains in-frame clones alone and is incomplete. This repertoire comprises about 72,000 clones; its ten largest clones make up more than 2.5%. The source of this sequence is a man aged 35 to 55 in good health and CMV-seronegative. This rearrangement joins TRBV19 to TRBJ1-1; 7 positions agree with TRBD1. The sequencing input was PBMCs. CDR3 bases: TGTGCCAGTAGTATAACGACAGGGACTGAAGCTTTCTTT. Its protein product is CASSITTGTEAFF.